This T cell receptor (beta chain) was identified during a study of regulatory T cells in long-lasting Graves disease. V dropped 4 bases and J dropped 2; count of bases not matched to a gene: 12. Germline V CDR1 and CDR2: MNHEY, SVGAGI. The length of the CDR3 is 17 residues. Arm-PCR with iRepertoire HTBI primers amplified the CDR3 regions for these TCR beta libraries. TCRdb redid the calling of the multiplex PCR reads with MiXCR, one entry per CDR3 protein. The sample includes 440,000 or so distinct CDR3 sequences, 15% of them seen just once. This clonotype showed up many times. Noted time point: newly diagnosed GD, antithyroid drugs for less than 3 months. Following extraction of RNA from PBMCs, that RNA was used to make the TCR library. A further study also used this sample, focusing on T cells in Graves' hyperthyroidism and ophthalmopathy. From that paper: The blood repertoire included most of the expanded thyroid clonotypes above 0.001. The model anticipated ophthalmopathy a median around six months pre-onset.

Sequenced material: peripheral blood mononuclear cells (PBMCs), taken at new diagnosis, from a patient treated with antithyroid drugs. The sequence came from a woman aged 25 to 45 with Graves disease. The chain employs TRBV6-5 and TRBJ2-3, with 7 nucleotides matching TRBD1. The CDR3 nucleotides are TGTGCCAGCAGTTCGTACGGTTCCAGGGGGTACACAGATACGCAGTATTTT. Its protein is CASSSYGSRGYTDTQYF.